This T cell receptor (beta chain) was sequenced for a study of T-cell reconstitution after alpha-beta-depleted transplantation in children (dated by TCRdb to the mid-2010s). About the full investigation: Using TCR repertoire profiling, the study followed T-cell immune reconstitution in a quantitative way in children after TCRalphabeta/CD19-depleted allogeneic hematopoietic cell transplantation. What the work shows at the level of the full study, not this receptor alone: In some patients, the high TCRbeta diversity seen at day 60 was put down to recipient T cells and intrathymic progenitors that had survived conditioning. The frequencies of hyperexpanded clones fell over the following months, and after one year, T-cell counts and TCRbeta diversity were mostly attributed to newly produced T cells. Apparently early alphabetaT-cell count recovery about two months after transplant reportedly relied on only several hundred rapidly expanded clones derived from non-depleted graft cells.

The table lists this clonotype with a few counts. Its antigen remains undetermined. The record has no base qualities; no much larger clone is one base away. The library was prepared using PCR. Data came from an Illumina HiSeq 2500. TCR library preparation used molecular barcoding, with unique molecular identifiers applied to normalize quantification of the TCRbeta repertoire. TCRdb took the public reads, trimmed them with fastp at Q25, ran MiXCR for clone calling and kept in-frame beta chains. Entries that share a CDR3 protein sequence are merged under the most common genes and DNA. The sample contains about a million distinct CDR3 sequences, under 30% of them found a single time. Roughly 30% of the sample goes to the ten largest clones. A distance of 12 bases separates the germline ends of V and J, which lose 4 bases and 2 bases respectively. The CDR3 covers 14 residues, taking in both the cysteine and the phenylalanine. The DNA shown is the 42-base CDR3, in frame from base 1. CDR1 SGHKS and CDR2 YYEKEE are derived from the germline V gene (reference sequence).

Interpreted using the paper, the treatment or condition label stands for: allogeneic hematopoietic cell transplantation with graft depleted of TCRalphabeta T cells and CD19 B cells. Transplant recipients were children who received TCRalphabeta/CD19-depleted allogeneic hematopoietic cell grafts. This TCR derives from a boy in the first two years of life who had a stem cell transplant for SCID, so the T cells may come from the graft donor. The rearrangement joined TRBV5-5 to TRBJ2-5; TRBD1 is a weak D gene call, 5 bases matching. The source material was PBMCs, mostly from graft donor cells, sampled 360 days after TCRalphabeta/CD19-depleted stem cell transplant. The CDR3 region: CASSHNSGQETQYF. Here is the DNA: TGTGCCAGCAGCCACAATTCAGGGCAAGAGACCCAGTACTTC.